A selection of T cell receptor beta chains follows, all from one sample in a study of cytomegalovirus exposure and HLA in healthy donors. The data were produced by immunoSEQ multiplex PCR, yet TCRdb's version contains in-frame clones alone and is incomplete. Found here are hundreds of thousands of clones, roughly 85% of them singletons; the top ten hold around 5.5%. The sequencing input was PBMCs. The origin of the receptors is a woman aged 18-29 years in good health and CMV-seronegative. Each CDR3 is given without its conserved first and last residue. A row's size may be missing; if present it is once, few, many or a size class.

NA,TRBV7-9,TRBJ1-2,ASSLATAGYT
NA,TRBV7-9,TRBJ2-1,ASSPPLAADNEQF
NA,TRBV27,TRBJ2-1,ASSLFTGNNEQF
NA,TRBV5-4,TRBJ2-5,ASSPREKGLGETQY
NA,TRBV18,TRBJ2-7,ASSPWGQETSYEQY
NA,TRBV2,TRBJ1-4,ASSETRAAIEKLF
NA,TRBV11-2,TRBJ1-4,ASSLDLVEKLF
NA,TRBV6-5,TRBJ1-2,ASSGGIEIVGYT
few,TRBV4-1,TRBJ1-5,ASSQGDRNQPQH
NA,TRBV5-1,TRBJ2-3,ASSLVSPPDTQY
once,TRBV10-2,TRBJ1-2,ASADSMSFGYT
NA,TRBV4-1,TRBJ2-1,ASSHAFRWLPWHYNEQF
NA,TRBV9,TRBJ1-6,ASSVGGNSYNSPLH
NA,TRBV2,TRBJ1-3,ASSEFYSGNTIY
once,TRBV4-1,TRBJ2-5,ASSQPPGTGGRETQY
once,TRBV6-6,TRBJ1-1,ASSQAGVGEAF
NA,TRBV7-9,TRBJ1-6,ASSRDRGNSPLH
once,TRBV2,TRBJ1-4,ASSPELMNKLF
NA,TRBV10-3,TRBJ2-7,AISQGTSSYEQY
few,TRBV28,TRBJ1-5,ASRGQSGNQPQH
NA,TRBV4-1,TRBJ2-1,ASSQDLEQF
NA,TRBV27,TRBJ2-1,ASSPFPLATSYNEQF
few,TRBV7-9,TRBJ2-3,ASRLTSGSSTDTQY
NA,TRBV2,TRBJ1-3,ASSLRTLRSSGNTIY
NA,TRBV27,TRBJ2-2,ASSLWGGSGELF
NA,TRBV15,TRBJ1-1,ATSRDLSRTEAF
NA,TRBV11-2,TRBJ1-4,ASSLFGVGGTHEKLF
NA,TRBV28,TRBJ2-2,ASSPGGGRRAGELF
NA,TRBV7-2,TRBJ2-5,ASSRALTQETQY
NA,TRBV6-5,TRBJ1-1,ASSWTGGGDTEAF
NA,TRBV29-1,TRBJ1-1,SVAVVGTEAF
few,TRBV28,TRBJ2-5,ASSLYPGGGRETQY
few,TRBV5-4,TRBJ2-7,ASSSPGQGAREQY
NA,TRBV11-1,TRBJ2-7,ASSLQGAYEQY
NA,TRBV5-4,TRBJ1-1,ASSLGMRTEAF
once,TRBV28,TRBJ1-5,ASSPLRLYREGQPQH
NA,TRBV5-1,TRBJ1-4,ASSSGSSGQSNEKLF
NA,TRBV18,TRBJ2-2,ASSPSTGFTTGELF
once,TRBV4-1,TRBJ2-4,ASSQVGIRAIDIQY
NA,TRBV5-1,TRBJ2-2,ASSFRGTDTGELF
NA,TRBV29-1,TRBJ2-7,SVVGTGAHYEQY
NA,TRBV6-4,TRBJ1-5,ASSGDNNQPQH
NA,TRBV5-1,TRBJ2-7,ASSLELYEQQY